These T cell receptor beta chains were read from a single sample in a study of vaccination effects on CD4 cells after COVID-19. Their cognate antigens are unknown. The table came from immunoSEQ multiplex PCR; TCRdb's copy has only in-frame clones and leaves some out. The repertoire holds tens of thousands of clones, with approximately 76% as singletons. Sequencing used CD4+ T cells from PBMCs cultured with HCoV-NL63 spike peptides, obtained before COVID-19 vaccination. These TCRs come from a human donor who received a COVID-19 vaccine. Both conserved end residues are part of each CDR3. The order of the fields is V gene, J gene, D gene, clone size, CDR3 protein, CDR3 DNA. The D gene is left open where the match is weak. Expanded clones are given a class, and other clones once, few, many or no size at all.

TRBV12-5,TRBJ1-3,-,-,CASALTGNTIYF,TGTGCTAGTGCACTGACTGGAAACACCATATATTTT
TRBV5-1,TRBJ2-2,TRBD2,-,CASSFQGLAGALANTGELFF,TGCGCCAGCAGCTTCCAGGGACTAGCGGGGGCCCTAGCGAACACCGGGGAGCTGTTTTTT
TRBV5-1,TRBJ2-1,-,-,CASSLPGSHNEQFF,TGCGCCAGCAGCTTGCCGGGGTCCCACAATGAGCAGTTCTTC
TRBV30,TRBJ2-2,-,-,CAWRGGRTGELFF,TGTGCCTGGAGGGGGGGCCGAACCGGGGAGCTGTTTTTT
TRBV4-1,TRBJ1-6,TRBD1,few,CASSQDRGQILSPLHF,TGCGCCAGCAGCCAGGACAGGGGGCAAATATTGTCACCCCTCCACTTT
TRBV29-1,TRBJ2-2,-,-,CSVVDDRIPTGELFF,TGCAGCGTTGTAGATGACAGAATCCCCACCGGGGAGCTGTTTTTT
TRBV5-1,TRBJ1-1,TRBD1,-,CASSEGTEYTEAFF,TGCGCCAGCAGCGAGGGGACAGAGTACACTGAAGCTTTCTTT
TRBV6-5,TRBJ1-6,-,-,CASSYRRQLNSPLHF,TGTGCCAGCAGTTACAGGCGGCAGCTGAATTCACCCCTCCACTTT
TRBV5-6,TRBJ2-1,-,few,CASMGTYNEQFF,TGTGCCAGCATGGGGACCTACAATGAGCAGTTCTTC
TRBV19,TRBJ1-2,-,-,CASSNQASGGVGGYTF,TGTGCCAGTAGTAACCAAGCCTCGGGGGGAGTTGGTGGCTACACCTTC
TRBV5-5,TRBJ2-5,TRBD2,-,CASSLTLAGTGTQYF,TGTGCCAGCAGCCTAACGCTAGCGGGGACGGGGACCCAGTACTTC
TRBV27,TRBJ1-4,-,-,CASSPSRVDARTTNEKLFF,TGTGCCAGCAGTCCTTCGAGGGTAGACGCACGGACAACTAATGAAAAACTGTTTTTT
TRBV7-3,TRBJ1-6,-,-,CASSLNSPASNSPLHF,TGTGCCAGCAGCTTAAACTCCCCCGCAAGTAATTCACCCCTCCACTTT
TRBV19,TRBJ2-2,-,-,CASSITANTGELFF,TGTGCCAGTAGTATTACAGCGAACACCGGGGAGCTGTTTTTT
TRBV7-9,TRBJ2-6,-,-,CASSSRTEDSGANVLTF,TGTGCCAGCAGCTCAAGGACGGAGGACTCTGGGGCCAACGTCCTGACTTTC
TRBV19,TRBJ1-4,-,once,CASRNRGKDEKLFF,TGTGCCAGTAGAAACCGGGGGAAGGATGAAAAACTGTTTTTT
TRBV10-2,TRBJ1-1,-,-,CASRRDGNTEAFF,TGCGCCAGCAGAAGAGACGGGAACACTGAAGCTTTCTTT
TRBV19,TRBJ2-3,-,-,CATRVGSADTQYF,TGTGCTACTCGGGTGGGGTCGGCAGATACGCAGTATTTT
TRBV5-1,TRBJ1-5,TRBD1,-,CASSLRGLAGQPQHF,TGCGCCAGCAGCCTCAGGGGGCTCGCGGGGCAGCCCCAGCATTTT
TRBV6-5,TRBJ1-5,-,few,CATVSSGNQPQHF,TGTGCCACCGTTTCTTCAGGCAATCAGCCCCAGCATTTT
TRBV12-3/TRBV12-4,TRBJ1-1,TRBD1,few,CASSTGYTEAFF,TGTGCCAGCTCGACAGGGTACACTGAAGCTTTCTTT
TRBV5-1,TRBJ2-1,-,once,CASSLSGEAYNEQFF,TGCGCCAGCAGCTTGTCTGGGGAGGCCTACAATGAGCAGTTCTTC
TRBV7-8,TRBJ1-1,TRBD1,-,CASSLQQGARLPSEAENTEAFF,TGTGCCAGCAGCTTACAACAGGGGGCTAGGCTTCCTAGCGAAGCGGAGAACACTGAAGCTTTCTTT
TRBV28,TRBJ2-3,-,-,CASSFSNTQYF,TGTGCCAGCAGTTTCTCGAATACGCAGTATTTT
TRBV27,TRBJ1-1,-,-,CASSSDSPNTEAFF,TGTGCCAGCAGTTCGGACAGCCCGAACACTGAAGCTTTCTTT
TRBV29-1,TRBJ1-2,-,once,CSVDKGSYGYTF,TGCAGCGTTGATAAGGGATCCTATGGCTACACCTTC
TRBV11-2,TRBJ2-5,TRBD2,-,CASSFISGGWQETQYF,TGTGCCAGCAGCTTCATTAGCGGGGGGTGGCAGGAGACCCAGTACTTC
TRBV11-2,TRBJ1-6,-,-,CATNARPNSPLHF,TGTGCCACCAACGCAAGGCCTAATTCACCCCTCCACTTT
TRBV7-9,TRBJ2-2,TRBD2,-,CASSLSGAVTGELFF,TGTGCCAGCAGCTTAAGCGGGGCTGTCACCGGGGAGCTGTTTTTT
TRBV24-1,TRBJ2-3,-,-,CATSDFRSTDTQYF,TGTGCCACCAGTGATTTTCGGAGCACAGATACGCAGTATTTT
TRBV4-3,TRBJ1-4,-,-,CASSQVNREGEKLFF,TGCGCCAGCAGCCAAGTTAACAGGGAGGGTGAAAAACTGTTTTTT
TRBV27,TRBJ2-1,-,-,CASSPLFTGNEQFF,TGTGCCAGCAGCCCCCTGTTTACAGGCAATGAGCAGTTCTTC
TRBV5-1,TRBJ1-4,-,-,CASGTGGTDEKLFF,TGCGCCAGCGGGACTGGGGGAACAGATGAAAAACTGTTTTTT
TRBV5-6,TRBJ2-5,TRBD2,-,CASSSLTSGFAETQYF,TGTGCCAGCAGCTCCCTGACTAGCGGGTTCGCGGAGACCCAGTACTTC
TRBV29-1,TRBJ2-5,-,-,CSVALDRIQETQYF,TGCAGCGTGGCCCTAGACAGAATCCAAGAGACCCAGTACTTC
TRBV5-1,TRBJ1-2,-,-,CASSSSGQINYGYTF,TGCGCCAGCAGCTCCTCCGGACAGATTAACTATGGCTACACCTTC
TRBV10-3,TRBJ1-4,TRBD1,-,CAISWTGGTEKLFF,TGTGCCATCAGCTGGACAGGGGGGACTGAAAAACTGTTTTTT
TRBV27,TRBJ1-2,-,-,CASSLGVRYGYTF,TGTGCCAGCAGTTTAGGGGTGCGCTATGGCTACACCTTC
TRBV30,TRBJ1-5,-,-,CAWRDEPQHF,TGTGCCTGGAGGGACGAGCCCCAGCATTTT
TRBV6-1,TRBJ1-1,-,once,CASSEQGFDTEAFF,TGTGCCAGCAGTGAACAGGGGTTCGACACTGAAGCTTTCTTT
TRBV7-2,TRBJ1-1,-,-,CASSLSTLNTEAFF,TGTGCCAGCAGCTTGTCAACTTTGAACACTGAAGCTTTCTTT
TRBV10-3,TRBJ2-3,TRBD2,-,CAISSGGGTDTQYF,TGTGCCATCAGTTCGGGGGGGGGAACAGATACGCAGTATTTT
TRBV28,TRBJ1-2,-,-,CASLEGGDIHGYTF,TGTGCCAGCTTGGAGGGGGGGGATATACATGGCTACACCTTC
TRBV2,TRBJ1-2,-,-,CASRYSSYGYTF,TGTGCCAGCAGATATTCAAGCTATGGCTACACCTTC
TRBV12-3/TRBV12-4,TRBJ2-5,-,once,CASSSRLGETQYF,TGTGCCAGCAGTTCCCGACTGGGGGAGACCCAGTACTTC
TRBV7-3,TRBJ1-2,-,few,CASSLNRIDGYTF,TGTGCCAGCAGCTTAAACCGAATTGATGGCTACACCTTC
TRBV9,TRBJ2-4,-,once,CASSIGTPSPYGGAKNIQYF,TGTGCCAGCAGCATCGGGACTCCCAGCCCATATGGGGGAGCCAAAAACATTCAGTACTTC
TRBV6-4,TRBJ2-3,-,-,CASSDSQGGDTQYF,TGTGCCAGCAGTGACTCTCAGGGAGGAGATACGCAGTATTTT
TRBV28,TRBJ1-5,-,-,CASITHSQPQHF,TGTGCCAGCATTACCCATTCGCAGCCCCAGCATTTT
TRBV7-9,TRBJ2-5,TRBD1,-,CASSLAKIQGDVKETQYF,TGTGCCAGCAGCTTAGCAAAAATTCAGGGGGACGTGAAAGAGACCCAGTACTTC
TRBV29-1,TRBJ1-1,-,-,CSVAMGRNMNTEAFF,TGCAGCGTCGCGATGGGACGGAACATGAACACTGAAGCTTTCTTT
TRBV19,TRBJ2-2,TRBD2,-,CATKGLAGPTGELFF,TGTGCCACTAAAGGGCTAGCGGGCCCCACCGGGGAGCTGTTTTTT
TRBV7-3,TRBJ1-6,-,-,CASSLTRGSGSPLHF,TGTGCCAGCAGCTTAACCAGAGGGAGCGGTTCACCCCTCCACTTT
TRBV28,TRBJ1-5,TRBD1,once,CASRPPLGDRGLAGNQPQHF,TGTGCCAGCAGACCCCCCCTGGGGGACAGGGGGCTAGCCGGCAATCAGCCCCAGCATTTT
TRBV3-1/TRBV3-2,TRBJ2-2,-,-,CASSQGSQPNTGELFF,TGTGCCAGCAGCCAAGGATCGCAGCCGAACACCGGGGAGCTGTTTTTT
TRBV28,TRBJ1-2,TRBD1,-,CASSLDRGGYGYTF,TGTGCCAGCAGCTTGGACAGGGGGGGCTATGGCTACACCTTC
TRBV7-6,TRBJ1-2,TRBD1,-,CASSLSGTGNYGYTF,TGTGCCAGCAGCTTGTCCGGGACAGGGAACTATGGCTACACCTTC
TRBV6-4,TRBJ2-5,-,-,CASSEKVGRGREETQYF,TGTGCCAGCAGTGAGAAGGTGGGGAGGGGGCGTGAGGAGACCCAGTACTTC
TRBV5-1,TRBJ2-5,TRBD1,-,CASSFFSTGQETQYF,TGCGCCAGCAGCTTCTTTTCGACAGGGCAAGAGACCCAGTACTTC
TRBV15,TRBJ2-3,-,-,CATSRDGAGTDTQYF,TGTGCCACCAGCAGAGATGGTGCGGGCACAGATACGCAGTATTTT